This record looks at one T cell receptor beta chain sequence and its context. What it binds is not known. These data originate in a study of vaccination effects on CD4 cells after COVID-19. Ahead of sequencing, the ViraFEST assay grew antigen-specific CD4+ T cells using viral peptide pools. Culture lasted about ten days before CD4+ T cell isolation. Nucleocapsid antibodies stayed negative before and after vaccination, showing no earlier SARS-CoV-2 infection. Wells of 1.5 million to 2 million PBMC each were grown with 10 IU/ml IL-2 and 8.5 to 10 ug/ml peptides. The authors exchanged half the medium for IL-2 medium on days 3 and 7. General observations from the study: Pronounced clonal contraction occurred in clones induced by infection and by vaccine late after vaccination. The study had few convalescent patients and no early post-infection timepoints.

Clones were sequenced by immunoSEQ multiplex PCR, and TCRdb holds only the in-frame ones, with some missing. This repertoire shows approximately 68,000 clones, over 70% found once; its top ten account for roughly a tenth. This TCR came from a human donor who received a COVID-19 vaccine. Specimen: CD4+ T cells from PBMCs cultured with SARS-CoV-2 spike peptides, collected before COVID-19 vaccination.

The CDR3 loop reads CASRRDPTDTQYF. The DNA of the CDR3 is TGTGCCAGCAGACGGGACCCCACAGATACGCAGTATTTT. The chain recombines TRBV6-5 with TRBJ2-3; the D gene could be TRBD1 or TRBD2 (5 bases each). Germline loops: CDR1 MNHEY, CDR2 SVGAGI. The CDR3 loop spans 13 amino acids. V was trimmed by 6 bases and J by 2 bases, leaving 9 bases between them.